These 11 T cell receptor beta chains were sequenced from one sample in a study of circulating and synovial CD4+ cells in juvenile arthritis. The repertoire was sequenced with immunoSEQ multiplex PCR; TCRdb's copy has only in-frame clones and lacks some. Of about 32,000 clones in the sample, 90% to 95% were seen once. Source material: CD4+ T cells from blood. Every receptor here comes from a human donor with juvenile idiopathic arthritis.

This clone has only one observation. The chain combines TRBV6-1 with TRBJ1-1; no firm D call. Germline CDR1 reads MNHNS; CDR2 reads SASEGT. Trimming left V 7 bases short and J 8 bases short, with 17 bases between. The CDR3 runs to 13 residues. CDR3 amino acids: CASTQAQYIEAFF. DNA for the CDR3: TGTGCCAGCACCCAAGCGCAGTACATCGAAGCTTTCTTT.

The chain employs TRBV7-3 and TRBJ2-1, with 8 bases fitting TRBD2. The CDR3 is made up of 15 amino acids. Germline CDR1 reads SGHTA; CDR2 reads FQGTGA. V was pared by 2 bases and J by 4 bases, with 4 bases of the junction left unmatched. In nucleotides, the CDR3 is TGTGCCAGCAGCTTACTGGGCGGGAGGTACAATGAGCAGTTCTTC. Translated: CASSLLGGRYNEQFF.

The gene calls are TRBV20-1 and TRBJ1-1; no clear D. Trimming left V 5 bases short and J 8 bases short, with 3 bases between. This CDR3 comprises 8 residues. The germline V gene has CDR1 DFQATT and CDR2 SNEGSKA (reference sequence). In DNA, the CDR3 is TGCAGTGCTCTGGAAGCTTTCTTT. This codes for CSALEAFF.

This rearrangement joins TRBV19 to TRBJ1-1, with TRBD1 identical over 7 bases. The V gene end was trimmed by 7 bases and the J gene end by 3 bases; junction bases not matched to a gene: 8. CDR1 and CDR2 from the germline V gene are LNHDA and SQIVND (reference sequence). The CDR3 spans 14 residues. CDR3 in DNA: TGTGCCAGTATCATTACAGGGGAGCACACTGAAGCTTTCTTT. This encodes CASIITGEHTEAFF.

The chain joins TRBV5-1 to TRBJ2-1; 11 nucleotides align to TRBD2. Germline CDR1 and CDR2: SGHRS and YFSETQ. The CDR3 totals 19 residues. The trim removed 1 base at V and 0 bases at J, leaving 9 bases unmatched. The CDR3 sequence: CASSLLIAGGTASYNEQFF. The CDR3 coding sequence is TGCGCCAGCAGCTTGCTAATAGCGGGAGGGACAGCCTCCTACAATGAGCAGTTCTTC.

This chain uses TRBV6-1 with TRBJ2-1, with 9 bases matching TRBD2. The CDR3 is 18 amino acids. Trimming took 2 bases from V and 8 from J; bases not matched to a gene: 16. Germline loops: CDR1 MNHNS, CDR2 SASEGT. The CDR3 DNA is TGTGCCAGCAGTGAAAGGCCTCGGGGAGCGGGAGGAGGGGATGAGCAGTTCTTC. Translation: CASSERPRGAGGGDEQFF.

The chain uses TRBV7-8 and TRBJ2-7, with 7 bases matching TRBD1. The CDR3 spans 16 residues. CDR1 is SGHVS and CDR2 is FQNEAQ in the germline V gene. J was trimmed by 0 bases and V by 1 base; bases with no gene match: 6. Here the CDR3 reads CASSLEGQSSSYEQYF. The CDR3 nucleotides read TGTGCCAGCAGCTTAGAGGGACAGTCTAGCTCCTACGAGCAGTACTTC.

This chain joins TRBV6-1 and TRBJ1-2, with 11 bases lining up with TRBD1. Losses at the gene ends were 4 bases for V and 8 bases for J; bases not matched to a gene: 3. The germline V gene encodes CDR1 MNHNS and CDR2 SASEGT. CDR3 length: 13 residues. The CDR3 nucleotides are TGTGCCAGCAGTGTGGACAGGGGGCTAGGCTACACCTTC. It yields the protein CASSVDRGLGYTF.

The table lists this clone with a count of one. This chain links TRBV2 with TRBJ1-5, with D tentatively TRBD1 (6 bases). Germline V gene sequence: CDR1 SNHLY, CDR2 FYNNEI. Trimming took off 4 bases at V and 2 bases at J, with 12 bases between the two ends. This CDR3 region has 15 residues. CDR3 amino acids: CASSAFSGGNQPQHF. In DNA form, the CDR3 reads TGTGCCAGCAGTGCATTCTCAGGGGGCAATCAGCCCCAGCATTTT.

This CDR3 is CASNGNAGDLRGYTF. The CDR3 DNA follows: TGCGCCAGCAATGGGAATGCGGGGGACCTTCGCGGCTACACCTTC. The V and J genes are TRBV5-1 and TRBJ1-2, with a tentative D call TRBD1 (5 bases). The CDR3 spans 15 residues. Germline CDR1 is SGHRS and CDR2 is YFSETQ. The V gene lost 6 bases and the J gene lost 8 bases, with 23 bases spanning the gap.

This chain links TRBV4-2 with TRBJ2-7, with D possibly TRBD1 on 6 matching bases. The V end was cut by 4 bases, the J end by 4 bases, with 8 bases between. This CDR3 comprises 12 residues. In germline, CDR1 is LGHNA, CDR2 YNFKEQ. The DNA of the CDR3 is TGTGCCAGCAGCCGAAGGGGGTACGAGCAGTACTTC. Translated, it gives CASSRRGYEQYF.